This T cell receptor beta chain was recorded in a study of cytomegalovirus exposure and HLA in healthy donors (TCRdb year 2017). About the full investigation: An earlier analysis of 587 of the donors reported 250 to 350 Gb of sequence data and roughly 120 million unique TCR beta sequences obtained from about 179 million T cells. Around 320 gigabases of sequencing data and around 87 million unique TCR sequences were included in an early release covering about 700 HLA-typed donors. Of the 300 to 500 genotyped donors, 65% to 90% were placed in the genetic ancestry cluster associated with self-reported Caucasian donors. The study aimed to test whether signatures of past pathogen exposure could be identified by cataloging public T cell receptors. The study used immunosequencing to profile the T cell repertoires of some 600 subjects and linked those repertoires to cytomegalovirus serostatus. In addition to the first cohort of 666 subjects, a separate validation cohort of under 150 different subjects was used. To predict cytomegalovirus infection status, the study combined high-throughput TCR immunosequencing, statistical association of individual TCRs with disease status, and machine learning. A later analysis re-examined previously published TCR beta repertoires from just over 650 donors and added high-resolution HLA genotyping to investigate patterns of TCR occurrence. The later analysis used no new phenotypic data to find candidate immune exposures, relying instead on TCR beta sequences and their occurrence across donors. An earlier analysis of about 600 of the donors used high-throughput TCR beta sequencing to judge whether each TCR beta V gene segment behaved as functional or pseudogenic. Donor age, sex, ethnicity and CMV serostatus were compiled together with the repertoire data. A later genetic analysis used genome-wide SNP genotypes for about 60% of the 666 donors, treating that subset as a discovery cohort. All discovery cohort repertoires had been generated using a single sequencing platform. HLA typing included class I and class II loci at four-digit resolution. Typing coverage differed by locus: A, B, C, DRB1 and DQB1 were typed in about 629-640 donors, DQA1 in approximately 520, DPA1 in around 580, and DPB1 in just under 480. Roughly 5 DR-DQ haplotypes were handled as single units for association and clustering, since linkage in the cohort was strong. Among roughly 400 genotyped donors of the cohort, an average of around 240,000 unique TCR beta nucleotide sequences were sequenced per donor, roughly 20% of them non-productive. Overall study outcomes, separate from this receptor: Immune exposure information for the cohort was limited to CMV serostatus. A further reported finding was that TCR beta sequences accurately predicted the HLA-A and HLA-B alleles for most subjects in the first cohort. Only TCR beta chains were sequenced in this cohort, and the absence of alpha or paired-chain data limited detectable features. The study listed approximately 150 TCR beta chains as associated with cytomegalovirus. In a later analysis, most CMV-associated TCR beta chains were found to appear HLA-restricted, with HLA associations seemingly driven largely by CMV exposure. HLA typing was unavailable for some donors at each locus, so association tests used only the typed subset. In a later analysis, several top co-occurrence clusters were reported to appear linked to parvovirus B19, influenza, CMV and Epstein-Barr virus. The sequencing pipeline was judged likely to have produced a cluster of highly shared sequence variants as a technical artifact. Because counts were too low, roughly 17 rarely observed V segments, including chromosome 9 orphons, were left out of the earlier analysis of approximately 500 of the donors. When HLA alleles, especially DR and DQ, strongly co-occurred, TCR associations were difficult to assign to individual alleles. Most TCR sequences were seen in very few donors, while some public TCRs were found in many individuals. The authors suggested that the approach could potentially be extended to other disease states and immunological phenotypes. A later analysis found that TCR association rates varied across HLA loci, with DRB1 alleles showing the most associated TCRs and HLA-C alleles the fewest. The classifier was reported to diagnose cytomegalovirus status with high specificity and sensitivity in both the original and validation cohorts. Compared with equally common non-associated chains, HLA-associated TCR beta chains in a later analysis were more clonally expanded and had lower generation probabilities. An earlier analysis of approximately 500 of the donors showed that most TCR beta V segments appeared in productive rearrangements either about 87% or about 30% of the time, which broadly matched IMGT annotations. A few of the identified cytomegalovirus-associated TCR beta chains were confirmed in vitro to be specific for cytomegalovirus antigens. Linkage disequilibrium might explain the correlated functional status among segregating V segments, but an unknown experimental factor could not be excluded. V-gene and J-gene trimming of TCR beta chains was associated with a missense DCLRE1C variant in a later genetic analysis, and the association was replicated in an independent cohort. According to a later genetic analysis, donors in an Asian-associated ancestry cluster had fewer N-insertions in productive TCRs than the roughly 670-donor mean. A later analysis associated some 17,000 TCR beta sequences with specific HLA alleles at a false discovery rate of 0.05. The presence/absence analyses assumed that sequencing depth was roughly uniform across donors, and that assumption may not be true.

As concerns this clone: Its target antigen remains unknown.

Libraries came from the immunoSEQ multiplex PCR assay. The multiplex PCR relied on a mix of 60 forward primers for TCR Vbeta segments and 13 reverse primers for TCR Jbeta segments. The CDR3 region of rearranged TCR beta genes was amplified from genomic DNA by a multiplex PCR assay. The Illumina HiSeq System was used to sequence the amplified TCR beta libraries as 87-base-pair reads. The paper's data handling went like this. A later analysis tallied approximately 87 million unique TCR beta chains across the 660 or so repertoires, and roughly 11 million of those chains were shared by two or more donors. Raw reads were error-corrected and collapsed into unique sequences with a nearest-neighbor algorithm that merged closely related sequences to remove PCR and sequencing errors. Alignment of CDR3 sequences to IMGT reference sequences was used to assign V, D and J gene segments. For a sequence to be retained, at least a six-nucleotide match to both a V gene segment and a J gene segment was required. Rearrangements were called productive when the CDR3 lacked stop codons and stayed in frame with V and J; all others were non-productive. Following IMGT convention, CDR3 was defined as the stretch from the second conserved V-encoded cysteine up to the conserved J-encoded phenylalanine. The earlier analysis of 587 of the donors excluded sequences that lacked an unambiguous match to a single V gene segment. In an earlier analysis of around 600 of the donors, V segments were called functional above 56.7% productive rearrangements and were called segregating when the between-donor standard deviation exceeded 5%. To diagnose cytomegalovirus status from the catalog of TCR beta chain sequences, a statistical classification framework was built. In a later analysis, V and J genes were assigned by comparing TCR nucleotide sequences against IMGT/GENE-DB human TR gene sequences. A later analysis assigned CDR3 sequences and most-parsimonious VDJ recombination scenarios with the TCRdist pipeline. In a later analysis, each TCR beta chain was defined by its CDR3 amino acid sequence together with its V-gene family, and reads without a unique V-gene family were excluded. In a later analysis, 500 to 700 highly shared, low-generation-probability nucleotide sequences were removed to address suspected cross-contamination and a sequencing artifact. In a later analysis, a clonal expansion index was calculated for each public chain from normalized within-repertoire ranks of inferred template counts. A later analysis computed generation probabilities with a VDJ recombination model fitted to out-of-frame rearrangements, and checked the results against IGoR. Hypergeometric tests were used in a later analysis to score TCR-TCR, TCR-HLA and TCR-CMV co-occurrence, with a repertoire-size bias correction applied to the TCR pairs. A later analysis estimated false discovery rates by permuting HLA or CMV assignments 20 times. A later analysis grouped co-occurring TCRs with DBSCAN, adding TCRdist sequence similarity when clustering within HLA-allele-positive subsets. Co-occurrence clustering excluded repertoires with fewer than 30,000 or more than 120,000 public chains, plus five with anomalous nucleotide sharing. Sourced from immuneACCESS, this table was stored by TCRdb with only in-frame sequences that have V and J called. A share of the clones is absent; for the studies checked, an unresolved V gene accounts for under half, and the remainder has no known explanation. That table furnishes V, J and clone size, whereas the DNA furnished D and trimming. This sample's table carries approximately 140,000 clones. Of the sample, roughly 1.5% falls within the top ten clones.

The cohort was made up of 500 to 800 healthy bone marrow donors. At the time of sampling, all cohort members were nominally healthy, though unrecorded immune exposures were likely present. The donor was CMV seronegative and belonged to the group of approximately 320 seronegative cohort members. Each donor provided a peripheral blood sample, and peripheral blood mononuclear cells were used for TCR beta sequencing. The Qiagen DNeasy Blood Extraction Kit was used to extract genomic DNA from the blood cell samples. Sequencing was carried out using PBMCs. This receptor was obtained from a woman between 35 and 50 years old in good health and CMV-seronegative.

The CDR3: CASTGGEYSNQPQHF. The sequence in DNA is TGTGCCAGTACCGGGGGGGAGTATAGCAATCAGCCCCAGCATTTT. The sequence links TRBV19 to TRBJ1-5, and perhaps TRBD1 as D gene, on 5 matching bases. Counted from cysteine to phenylalanine, this CDR3 has 15 amino acids. Only the CDR3 part of the read is kept: 45 bases, read in frame from the first base. The germline ends are 13 bases apart after V is trimmed by 7 bases and J by 0 bases. CDR1 and CDR2, looked up from the germline V gene (reference sequence), are LNHDA and SQIVND.